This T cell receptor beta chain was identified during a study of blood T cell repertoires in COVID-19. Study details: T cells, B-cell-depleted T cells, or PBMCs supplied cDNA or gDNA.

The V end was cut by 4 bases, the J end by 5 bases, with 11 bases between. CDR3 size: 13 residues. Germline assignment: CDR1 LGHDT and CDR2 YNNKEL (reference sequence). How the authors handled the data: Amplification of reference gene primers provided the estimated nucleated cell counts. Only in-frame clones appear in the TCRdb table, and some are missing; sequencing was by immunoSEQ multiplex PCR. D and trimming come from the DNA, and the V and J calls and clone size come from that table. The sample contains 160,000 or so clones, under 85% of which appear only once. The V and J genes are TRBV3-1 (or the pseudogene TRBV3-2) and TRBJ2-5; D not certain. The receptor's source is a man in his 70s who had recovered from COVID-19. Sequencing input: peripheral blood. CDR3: CASSLRHWETQYF. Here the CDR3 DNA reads TGTGCCAGCAGCCTTCGACACTGGGAGACCCAGTACTTC.